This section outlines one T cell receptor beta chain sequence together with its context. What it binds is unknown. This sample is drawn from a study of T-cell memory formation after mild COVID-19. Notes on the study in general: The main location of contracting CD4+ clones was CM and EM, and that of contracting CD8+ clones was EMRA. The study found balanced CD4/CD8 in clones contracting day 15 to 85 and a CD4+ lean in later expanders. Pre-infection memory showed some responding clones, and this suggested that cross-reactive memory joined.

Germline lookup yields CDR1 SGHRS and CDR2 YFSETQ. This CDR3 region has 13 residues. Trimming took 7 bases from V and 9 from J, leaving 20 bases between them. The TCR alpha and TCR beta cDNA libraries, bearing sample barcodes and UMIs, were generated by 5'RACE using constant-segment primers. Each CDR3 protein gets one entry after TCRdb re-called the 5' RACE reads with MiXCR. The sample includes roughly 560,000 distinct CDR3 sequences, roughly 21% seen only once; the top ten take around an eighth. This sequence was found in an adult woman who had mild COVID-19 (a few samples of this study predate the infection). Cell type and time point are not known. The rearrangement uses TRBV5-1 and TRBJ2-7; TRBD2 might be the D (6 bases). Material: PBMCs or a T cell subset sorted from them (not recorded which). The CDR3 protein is CASRSGGSSGQYF. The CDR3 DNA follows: TGCGCCAGCCGAAGTGGGGGGTCCTCCGGGCAGTACTTC.